This TCR beta chain comes out of a study of blood T cell repertoires in COVID-19. For the study at large: COVID-19 samples, acute and convalescent, were from the United States, Italy and Spain.

TCRdb's table, derived via immunoSEQ multiplex PCR, lists solely in-frame clones and lacks some. The sample yields fewer than 350,000 clones, about 86% seen once. Germline V gene data show CDR1 as MNHEY and CDR2 as SVGAGI. Trimming cost V 6 bases and J 5 bases; bases outside gene matches: 7. The CDR3 runs 14 residues. V is TRBV6-5 and J is TRBJ2-5; 9 bases are a match to TRBD1. The sequenced sample consisted of peripheral blood. The receptor was derived from a woman aged 25 to 39 who had recovered from COVID-19. CDR3 in amino acids: CASSATGGRETQYF. The CDR3 DNA sequence: TGTGCCAGCAGCGCCACAGGGGGCCGGGAGACCCAGTACTTC.